The TCR beta chain under discussion was sequenced for a study of blood T cell repertoires in COVID-19. For the study at large: The United States, Italy and Spain provided the acute and convalescent COVID-19 samples.

The ends lost 4 bases at V and 3 bases at J; junction bases unmatched: 5. Germline loops: CDR1 MDHEN, CDR2 SYDVKM. CDR3 length equals 14 residues. Under the authors' procedure: Reference gene primer amplification gave estimated nucleated cell counts. The data were produced by immunoSEQ multiplex PCR, yet TCRdb's version contains in-frame clones alone and is incomplete. That table is the source of V, J and clone size, and D and trimming were worked out from the DNA. This sample has roughly 200,000 clones, with 75% to 90% found just once. The study drew participants aged roughly 18 to 95 years from 20 to 30 US areas. Membership in each cohort depended on participant-reported clinical history.

The receptor was derived from a man aged 35 to 55 who had recovered from COVID-19. Input material: PBMCs or T cells enriched from blood (not recorded which). This rearrangement joins TRBV28 to TRBJ2-7; TRBD1 matches at 8 bases. Here the CDR3 reads CASSYRGLNYEQYF. CDR3 coding DNA: TGTGCCAGCAGTTACAGGGGGTTGAACTACGAGCAGTACTTC.